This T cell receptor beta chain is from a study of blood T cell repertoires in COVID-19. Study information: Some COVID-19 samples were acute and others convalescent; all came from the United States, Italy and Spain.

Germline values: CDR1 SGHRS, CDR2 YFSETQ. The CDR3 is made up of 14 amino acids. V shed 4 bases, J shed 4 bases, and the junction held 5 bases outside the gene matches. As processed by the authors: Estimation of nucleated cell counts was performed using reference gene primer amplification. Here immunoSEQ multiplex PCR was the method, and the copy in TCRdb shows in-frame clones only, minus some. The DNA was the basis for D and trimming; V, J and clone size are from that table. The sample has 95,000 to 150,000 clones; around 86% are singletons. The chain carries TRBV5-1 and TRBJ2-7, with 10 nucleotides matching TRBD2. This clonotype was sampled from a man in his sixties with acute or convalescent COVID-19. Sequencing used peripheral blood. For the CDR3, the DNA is TGCGCCAGCAGCGCCGCTAGCGGGAGTTACGAGCAGTACTTC. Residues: CASSAASGSYEQYF.